This passage covers 6 T cell receptor beta chains from one sample sequenced in a study of blood T cells in healthy people across ages. A J-beta primer mix and a sample-barcoded 5' primer were used in a second PCR of roughly 6 to 11 cycles. Via MiXCR, TCRdb re-called the 5' RACE reads, giving one row per CDR3 protein. The sample shows about a million distinct CDR3 sequences, around 54% of them seen only once. The sequenced sample was blood. The source of these receptors is a woman aged 60-70 years in good health.

This clonotype was counted between two and nine times. The chain couples TRBV5-1 to TRBJ2-7, with a tentative D call TRBD1 (5 bases). CDR1 is SGHRS and CDR2 is YFSETQ in the germline V gene. The CDR3 is made up of 15 amino acids. The V and J ends lost 2 bases and 2 bases respectively, with 14 bases between them. The DNA for the CDR3 is TGCGCCAGCAGCTTCCAGGAAAGGGGCACCTACGAGCAGTACTTC. Its translation is CASSFQERGTYEQYF.

In the case of this clonotype: A junction end diverges from the germline sequence, so it may reflect a read error. The chain is built from TRBV28 and TRBJ1-1, with D uncertain. The CDR3 runs 12 residues. Germline CDR1 reads MDHEN; CDR2 reads SYDVKM. Here the CDR3 reads CASNLRNTEAFF. The CDR3 nucleotides are TGTGCCAGCAATTTACGGAACACTGAAGCTTTCTTT.

This clonotype was seen only a few times. V usage is TRBV5-1 and J usage is TRBJ2-1; D uncertain. This CDR3 is 12 amino acids long. The germline V gene has CDR1 SGHRS and CDR2 YFSETQ. V was trimmed by 3 bases and J by 6 bases, leaving 7 bases between them. This chain's CDR3 is CASSYDGNEQFF. The CDR3 DNA follows: TGCGCCAGCAGCTACGACGGCAATGAGCAGTTCTTC.

This clonotype came up once. The V gene is TRBV6-5, the J gene TRBJ2-2; TRBD1 matches 10 bases. Germline CDR1 is MNHEY and CDR2 is SVGAGI. The ends lost 2 bases at V and 4 bases at J; junction bases unmatched: 4. This CDR3 has 16 residues. CDR3 DNA: TGTGCCAGCAGTTACGACAGGGGGCGGGTCACCGGGGAGCTGTTTTTT. Residues: CASSYDRGRVTGELFF.

This chain connects TRBV12-3 or TRBV12-4 to TRBJ2-7; D gene unclear. The V and J ends lost 5 bases and 5 bases respectively, with 13 bases between them. The CDR3 sequence is 13 residues long. This chain's CDR3 is CASSQVGSHEQYF. The CDR3, as DNA: TGTGCCAGCAGTCAGGTAGGGTCCCACGAGCAGTACTTC.

CDR3 region: CASSYSRTGSYSYEQYF. The CDR3 bases are TGTGCCAGCAGTTACTCGAGGACAGGGTCCTACTCCTACGAGCAGTACTTC. This rearrangement joins TRBV6-2 or TRBV6-3 to TRBJ2-7, with 8 bases identical to TRBD1. CDR1 and CDR2 from the germline V gene are MNHEY and SVGEGT. V shed 0 bases, J shed 0 bases, and the junction held 7 bases outside the gene matches. CDR3 length: 17 amino acids.